The present T cell receptor (beta chain) was sequenced within a study of OX40 agonist ivuxolimab in advanced cancers. Study-wide background: Dose-escalation patients had hepatocellular carcinoma, melanoma, renal cell or head and neck cancer.

V was trimmed by 4 bases and J by 1 base, leaving 6 bases between them. This CDR3 is 13 amino acids long. Germline lookup yields CDR1 KGHSH and CDR2 LQKENI. The protocol was immunoSEQ multiplex PCR, while the TCRdb copy is restricted to in-frame clones and leaves out a portion. The profile shows approximately 79,000 clones, 75% to 90% of them singletons. The V gene is TRBV18, the J gene TRBJ2-3; D is unresolved. The material sequenced was CD4+ or CD8+ T cells sorted from blood, taken in a trial of the OX40 agonist ivuxolimab. The sequence was obtained from an adult with an advanced solid tumor such as melanoma, head and neck, liver or kidney cancer. CDR3 bases: TGTGCCAGCTCACGGACGGGCACAGATACGCAGTATTTT. It yields the protein CASSRTGTDTQYF.